The entry below describes one T cell receptor (beta chain). The sample originates from a study of blood T cell repertoires in COVID-19. Cohort assignment relied on participant-reported clinical history. Sequenced by immunoSEQ multiplex PCR; TCRdb stores in-frame clones only, minus some. Of more than 200,000 clones in the sample, over 75% were seen once. CDR1 is MDHEN, CDR2 SYDVKM, per germline. The CDR3 loop spans 15 amino acids. V lost 1 base and J 3 bases, leaving 10 bases between the germline ends. This TCR was recovered from a man aged 30-40 years with acute COVID-19. The chain joins TRBV28 to TRBJ2-1, with a tentative D call TRBD1 (5 bases). The material sequenced was PBMCs or T cells enriched from blood (not recorded which). The CDR3 DNA sequence: TGTGCCAGCAGTTTATCCGGACAAATCTACAATGAGCAGTTCTTC. This gives the protein CASSLSGQIYNEQFF.